What follows are 31 T cell receptor beta chains derived from one specimen sequenced in a study of shared clonotypes between healthy human individuals. The method was immunoSEQ multiplex PCR; TCRdb's version includes in-frame clones alone and lacks a portion of them. The table includes 2 million to 3 million clones, 80% to 95% detected once. Sequenced input: naive CD4+ T cells from PBMCs. Specified subset: CD45RA+ positively selected. Receptors originate from a man aged 18-30 years in good health. Some clones in this sample may be carry-over from other donors' samples.

The chain employs TRBV11-2 and TRBJ2-1; D unclear. The CDR3 sequence is 16 residues long. In germline, CDR1 is SGHAT, CDR2 FQNNGV. V was shortened by 1 base and J by 1 base, with 11 bases between the two germline ends. The DNA for the CDR3 is TGTGCCAGCAGCTTAGTCCCGCAAAAATCCTACAATGAGCAGTTCTTC. This encodes CASSLVPQKSYNEQFF.

The J gene is TRBJ2-7, the V gene TRBV28, with D maybe TRBD1 (5 bases). The germline gives CDR1 MDHEN, CDR2 SYDVKM. V shed 3 bases and J shed 5 bases, with 8 bases lying between them. This CDR3 has 12 residues. Here the CDR3 DNA reads TGTGCCAGCAGTTTCTTGACAGACGAGCAGTACTTC. This encodes CASSFLTDEQYF.

The J gene is TRBJ2-2, the V gene TRBV5-6, with a weak D call TRBD2 (5 bases). The CDR3 has 13 residues. With 5 bases removed from V and 4 bases from J, the gap between germline ends came to 9 bases. Germline assignment: CDR1 SGHDT and CDR2 YYEEEE. The CDR3 is CASRSRVTGELFF. The DNA for the CDR3 is TGTGCCAGCAGGTCGCGGGTCACCGGGGAGCTGTTTTTT.

This chain uses TRBV2 with TRBJ1-1; weak D call: TRBD1 (5 bases). Germline V gene data show CDR1 as SNHLY and CDR2 as FYNNEI. The CDR3 sequence is 14 residues long. V was pared by 8 bases and J by 0 bases, with 13 bases between. The CDR3 coding sequence is TGTGCCAGCGGGGGGAGGGGAATGAACACTGAAGCTTTCTTT. It specifies CASGGRGMNTEAFF.

The CDR3 sequence: CASSLVGTSVTETQYF. CDR3 nucleotide sequence: TGTGCCAGCAGCTTGGTAGGGACTAGCGTAACAGAGACCCAGTACTTC. The chain recombines TRBV5-5 with TRBJ2-5; 10 bases are a match to TRBD2. Trimming took 0 bases from V and 4 from J; bases not matched to a gene: 6. The germline V gene encodes CDR1 SGHKS and CDR2 YYEKEE (reference sequence). This CDR3 contains 16 residues.

For the CDR3, the DNA is TGTGCCAGCTCCGAAACGACCGGGACTAGCGGGAGTGGTTTCTTC. Amino acids: CASSETTGTSGSGFF. The chain links TRBV18 to TRBJ2-1, with 14 positions matching TRBD2. Germline V lookup: CDR1 KGHSH, CDR2 LQKENI. The CDR3 is made up of 15 amino acids. V was clipped by 6 bases and J by 16 bases; unmatched bases: 14. Drawing the rest from reference TRBV18 and TRBJ2-1, the complete variable domain is NAGVMQNPRHLVRRRGQEARLRCSPMKGHSHVYWYRQLPEEGLKFMVYLQKENIIDESGMPKERFSAEFPKEGPSILRIQQVVRGDSAAYFCASSETTGTSGSGFFGPGTRLTVL.

The rearrangement joins TRBV5-1 to TRBJ2-3, with TRBD1 matching over 7 bases. The trim removed 4 bases at V and 2 bases at J, leaving 4 bases unmatched. Germline loops: CDR1 SGHRS, CDR2 YFSETQ. The CDR3 is 14 residues long. The CDR3 DNA reads TGCGCCAGCAGCGTGGGACAGAACACAGATACGCAGTATTTT. It is translated as CASSVGQNTDTQYF.

The chain couples TRBV14 to TRBJ1-1; maybe TRBD1 (5 bases). Per the germline V gene, CDR1 is SGHDN and CDR2 is FVKESK. With 2 bases removed from V and 0 bases from J, the gap between germline ends came to 13 bases. The CDR3 has 16 residues. Written as DNA, the CDR3 is TGTGCCAGCAGCCAATATACAGGCAAGGTGAACACTGAAGCTTTCTTT. This codes for CASSQYTGKVNTEAFF.

The chain uses TRBV4-1 and TRBJ2-1, with TRBD2 matching 11 bases. The ends lost 1 base at V and 8 bases at J; junction bases unmatched: 10. Per germline, CDR1 MGHRA and CDR2 YSYEKL. This CDR3 has 17 residues. CDR3 sequence (DNA): TGCGCCAGCAGCCAAGTACATAGCGGGAGGGCCGGGGATGAGCAGTTCTTC. As protein: CASSQVHSGRAGDEQFF.

This clone was seen just once. The chain uses TRBV4-1 and TRBJ2-5; weak D call: TRBD2 (6 bases). The germline V and J ends were trimmed by 3 bases and 3 bases, with 17 bases remaining between them. The CDR3 spans 16 residues. Germline V gene lookup returns CDR1 MGHRA and CDR2 YSYEKL. This CDR3 is CASSQRLGEVKETQYF. CDR3 DNA sequence: TGCGCCAGCAGCCAGCGACTAGGGGAAGTGAAAGAGACCCAGTACTTC.

V is TRBV7-9 and J is TRBJ2-7, with 10 bases that match TRBD2. Per germline, CDR1 SEHNR and CDR2 FQNEAQ (reference sequence). CDR3 length: 14 amino acids. V shed 5 bases, J shed 5 bases, and the junction held 6 bases outside the gene matches. The CDR3, as DNA: TGTGCCAGCAGCCACGGGCTAGCGGGAGACGAGCAGTACTTC. The encoded protein is CASSHGLAGDEQYF.

The chain couples TRBV7-9 to TRBJ1-1; 9 positions agree with TRBD1. The germline CDR1 and CDR2 sequences are SEHNR and FQNEAQ (reference sequence). Losses at the gene ends were 5 bases for V and 4 bases for J; bases not matched to a gene: 14. This CDR3 region has 17 residues. CDR3 protein: CASSPQGAFDSGTEAFF. The DNA for the CDR3 is TGTGCCAGCAGCCCACAGGGGGCTTTTGATTCGGGCACTGAAGCTTTCTTT.

This clone was seen only once. The chain carries TRBV7-3 and TRBJ2-3; D unresolved. The CDR3 length is 14 residues. V lost 1 base to trimming and J lost 2 bases, with 7 bases between them. Germline V lookup: CDR1 SGHTA, CDR2 FQGTGA. The CDR3 DNA follows: TGTGCCAGCAGCTTAATACCAGCCACAGATACGCAGTATTTT. Amino acid sequence: CASSLIPATDTQYF.

J is TRBJ2-7 and V is TRBV9, with TRBD2 matching 11 bases. The CDR3 has 15 amino acids. V lost 0 bases, J lost 7 bases, and 6 bases stayed unmatched. The germline V gene has CDR1 SGDLS and CDR2 YYNGEE. The CDR3 protein is CASSVGLAGGGEQYF. The CDR3 bases are TGTGCCAGCAGCGTAGGGCTAGCGGGAGGAGGGGAGCAGTACTTC.

The chain has TRBV9 and TRBJ1-2; 8 bases line up with TRBD1. The CDR3 has 12 residues. V gave up 6 bases and J gave up 7 bases; unmatched junction bases: 5. CDR1 is SGDLS, CDR2 YYNGEE, per germline. CDR3 in amino acids: CASMQGARGYTF. In DNA form, the CDR3 reads TGTGCCAGCATGCAGGGGGCGCGTGGCTACACCTTC.

The chain links TRBV21-1 to TRBJ2-5; no DNA check was done on the table's D call, TRBD2. TRBV21-1 is assigned pseudogene status. The CDR3 has 14 amino acids. CDR3 amino acids: CASSPPERRETQYF. CDR3 DNA sequence: TGTGCCAGCAGCCCCCCAGAGAGGCGAGAGACCCAGTACTTC.

The V call is TRBV6-5, the J call TRBJ2-7, with D unresolved. The V gene lost 7 bases and the J gene lost 7 bases, with 17 bases spanning the gap. This CDR3 has 13 amino acids. Germline loops: CDR1 MNHEY, CDR2 SVGAGI. CDR3 residues: CASTAGLRGEQYF. The CDR3 DNA sequence: TGTGCCAGCACAGCCGGGCTTCGTGGGGAGCAGTACTTC.

This clone appeared once. Written as DNA, the CDR3 is TGTGCCAGCAGCTTCGCTGGGGGCCGCTCCTACAATGAGCAGTTCTTC. Its protein product is CASSFAGGRSYNEQFF. The rearrangement joins TRBV5-6 to TRBJ2-1, with D perhaps matching TRBD1 (6 bases). V was cut by 2 bases and J by 0 bases, with 12 bases left in between. Germline V lookup: CDR1 SGHDT, CDR2 YYEEEE. The CDR3 runs to 16 residues.

Comment on this clone: The sample has other DNA sequences that encode this CDR3 too. The V call is TRBV5-1, the J call TRBJ2-1; tentative D call: TRBD1 (8 bases). The CDR3 is made up of 14 amino acids. Trimming shortened V by 0 bases and J by 6 bases, and 10 bases separated the two germline ends. Germline V gene data show CDR1 as SGHRS and CDR2 as YFSETQ. CDR3: CASSLDRGGNEQFF. The CDR3 nucleotides read TGCGCCAGCAGCTTGGACAGGGGGGGCAATGAGCAGTTCTTC.

Worth noting for this clone: Other DNA sequences in this specimen translate into the identical CDR3. The chain joins TRBV5-4 to TRBJ2-5; 10 positions agree with TRBD2. The germline V gene has CDR1 SGHNT and CDR2 YYREEE (reference sequence). After removal of 0 bases from V and 2 bases from J, the junction contained 1 base not matched to a gene. The CDR3 consists of 15 residues. For the CDR3, the DNA is TGTGCCAGCAGCTTGGGGACTAGCGGTCAAGAGACCCAGTACTTC. It encodes CASSLGTSGQETQYF.

The rearrangement joins TRBV5-4 to TRBJ1-2; 11 bases line up with TRBD1. CDR3 length: 17 amino acids. In germline, CDR1 is SGHNT, CDR2 YYREEE (reference sequence). The trim removed 0 bases at V and 8 bases at J, leaving 12 bases unmatched. CDR3 nucleotide sequence: TGTGCCAGCAGCTTGGCCTCTGCCGGACAGGGGGCAGGGGGCTACACCTTC. Its translation is CASSLASAGQGAGGYTF.

V usage is TRBV5-4 and J usage is TRBJ2-3, with TRBD2 identical over 16 bases. V shed 4 bases and J 2 bases; nucleotides not matched to a gene: 7. The length of the CDR3 is 18 residues. Germline V gives CDR1 SGHNT, CDR2 YYREEE (reference sequence). CDR3 amino acids: CASSLGLAGGPDTDTQYF. The CDR3 region has the DNA TGTGCCAGCAGCCTGGGACTAGCGGGAGGGCCAGACACAGATACGCAGTATTTT.

The chain employs TRBV21-1 and TRBJ1-1; TRBD1, the table's D call, was not compared with the DNA. TRBV21-1 is a pseudogene. The CDR3 length is 19 residues. CDR3 nucleotide sequence: TGTGCCAGCAGCAAAGTCCCGGCCGGGAGGGACAGGGTGGAAACTGAAGCTTTCTTT. The encoded protein is CASSKVPAGRDRVETEAFF.

The chain links TRBV6-1 to TRBJ2-1; TRBD2 matches 11 bases. Trimming at V came to 4 bases and at J to 6 bases, leaving 11 bases not matched to a gene. CDR1 MNHNS and CDR2 SASEGT come from the germline V gene. The CDR3 runs to 17 residues. In DNA, the CDR3 is TGTGCCAGCAGTGGTAGTAATAGCGGGAGGGCCGTCAATGAGCAGTTCTTC. This codes for CASSGSNSGRAVNEQFF.

The chain has TRBV7-8 and TRBJ1-1; no reliable D call. The CDR3 consists of 13 residues. Trimming pared 2 bases from V and 4 bases from J, leaving 8 bases between. CDR1 SGHVS and CDR2 FQNEAQ come from the germline V gene. CDR3 loop: CASSLSSITEAFF. The DNA for the CDR3 is TGTGCCAGCAGCTTAAGCTCCATCACTGAAGCTTTCTTT. The full variable domain, with the rest looked up from reference TRBV7-8 and TRBJ1-1, is GAGVSQSPRYKVAKRGQDVALRCDPISGHVSLFWYQQALGQGPEFLTYFQNEAQLDKSGLPSDRFFAERPEGSVSTLKIQRTQQEDSAVYLCASSLSSITEAFFGQGTRLTVV.

The chain uses TRBV28 and TRBJ1-3; unclear D gene. The V end was cut by 5 bases, the J end by 2 bases, with 13 bases between. This CDR3 has 15 amino acids. The germline V gene has CDR1 MDHEN and CDR2 SYDVKM. CDR3 nucleotides: TGTGCCAGCAGTCTCGGTCCAGGAACTGGAAACACCATATATTTT. Residues: CASSLGPGTGNTIYF.

The J gene is TRBJ2-7, the V gene TRBV5-4; 10 nucleotides align to TRBD2. Germline V CDR1 and CDR2: SGHNT, YYREEE (reference sequence). The CDR3 has 15 residues. The J segment lost 4 bases and the V segment lost 3 bases, leaving 7 bases of the junction unmatched. CDR3 sequence reads: CASSSPGTSVYEQYF. The CDR3 bases are TGTGCCAGCAGCTCCCCCGGGACTAGCGTTTACGAGCAGTACTTC.

The V gene is TRBV5-1, the J gene TRBJ1-5; 8 nucleotides agree with TRBD1. Losses at the gene ends were 4 bases for V and 0 bases for J; bases not matched to a gene: 3. The length of the CDR3 is 15 residues. Germline V gene sequence: CDR1 SGHRS, CDR2 YFSETQ. The CDR3 coding sequence is TGCGCCAGCAGCCAGACAGGGGATAGCAATCAGCCCCAGCATTTT. Its translation: CASSQTGDSNQPQHF.

The J gene is TRBJ1-5, the V gene TRBV19; D is possibly TRBD1 (5 bases). V was trimmed by 1 base and J by 3 bases, leaving 13 bases between them. This CDR3 is 16 amino acids long. The germline V gene encodes CDR1 LNHDA and CDR2 SQIVND (reference sequence). The chain's CDR3 is CASSIVGGRVNQPQHF. The CDR3 coding sequence is TGTGCCAGTAGTATAGTTGGGGGACGGGTCAATCAGCCCCAGCATTTT.

This sequence joins TRBV6-5 and TRBJ2-5; TRBD1 matches 7 bases. The V gene's germline CDR1 is MNHEY and CDR2 SVGAGI. The CDR3 is made up of 13 amino acids. With 4 bases clipped from V and 5 bases from J, the junction kept 4 bases outside the gene matches. The CDR3 spells CASSFYRGETQYF. CDR3 bases: TGTGCCAGCAGTTTCTACAGGGGTGAGACCCAGTACTTC.

V is TRBV5-1 and J is TRBJ1-3; the match to TRBD1 covers 7 bases. V gave up 3 bases and J gave up 8 bases; unmatched junction bases: 5. The CDR3 is made up of 13 amino acids. In germline, CDR1 is SGHRS, CDR2 YFSETQ. CDR3 sequence (DNA): TGCGCCAGCAGCTCGGGACAGTCGGACACCATATATTTT. Amino acids: CASSSGQSDTIYF.